This TCR beta chain appears in the sequencing data of a study of blood T cells in healthy people across ages. Germline assignment: CDR1 SEHNR and CDR2 FQNEAQ (reference sequence). V shed 5 bases and J shed 1 base, with 11 bases lying between them. This CDR3 contains 14 residues. The use of a sample-barcoded 5' primer and a J-beta primer mix characterized a second PCR of roughly 6 to 11 cycles. A single record per CDR3 protein comes from TCRdb applying MiXCR to the 5' RACE reads. The sample lists some 1.6 million distinct CDR3 sequences, approximately 32% occurring once. The chain employs TRBV7-9 and TRBJ1-1, with D unresolved. The TCR originated in a woman aged 25-40 years in good health. Sequencing used blood. The CDR3 DNA sequence: TGTGCCAGCAGCCAGGACGGGTGGAACACTGAAGCTTTCTTT. Amino acids: CASSQDGWNTEAFF. Full variable domain (missing parts from reference TRBV7-9 and TRBJ1-1): DTGVSQNPRHKITKRGQNVTFRCDPISEHNRLYWYRQTLGQGPEFLTYFQNEAQLEKSRLLSDRFSAERPKGSFSTLEIQRTEQGDSAMYLCASSQDGWNTEAFFGQGTRLTVV.